This TCR beta chain is from a study of shared clonotypes between healthy human individuals. Points on this clone: Antigen specificity is unknown.

Study findings and constraints: Only blood was sampled; tissue repertoires likely differ. Relative to clonotypes present in all four donors, those not shared had lower generation probabilities.

CD45RO-negative CD8 cells positively selected for CCR7 made up the naive population, which excluded terminally differentiated effector memory CD45RA+ cells. Every immunoSEQ plate was one replicate of a subset's evenly spread DNA. In the study's own analysis: ImmunoSEQ output lacked quality scores and full-length reads, limiting matched filtering. TCRdb's copy holds only in-frame clones and misses some; the assay was immunoSEQ multiplex PCR. V and J calls and clone size are copied from that table; D and trimming were computed from the DNA. The sample holds about 2.1 million clones, approximately 92% seen once. This receptor was identified in a man aged 18-30 years in good health. Some clones in this sample may be carry-over from other donors' samples. Source material: naive CD8+ T cells from PBMCs.

CDR3 sequence reads: CATSRDPTEQETQYF. The DNA of the CDR3 is TGTGCCACCAGCAGAGATCCCACGGAGCAAGAGACCCAGTACTTC. The rearrangement links TRBV15 to TRBJ2-5; no clear D. The CDR3 contains 15 residues. In germline, CDR1 is LNHNV, CDR2 YYDKDF (reference sequence). The V and J ends lost 0 bases and 2 bases respectively, with 10 bases between them.